These 21 T cell receptor beta chains originate from one sample sequenced in a study of blood T cell repertoires in COVID-19. Data came from immunoSEQ multiplex PCR; TCRdb stores just in-frame clones and leaves some out. The sample yields 200,000 to 250,000 clones, over 60% seen once. Material for sequencing was peripheral blood. The source is a woman between 70 and 85 years old with acute or convalescent COVID-19.

The rearrangement uses TRBV7-6 and TRBJ1-6; 7 bases map to TRBD1. This CDR3 is 14 amino acids long. The trim removed 3 bases at V and 6 bases at J, leaving 2 bases unmatched. Germline V gives CDR1 SGHVS, CDR2 FNYEAQ. In nucleotides, the CDR3 is TGTGCCAGCAGCTTTCAGGGGGGTAATTCACCCCTCCACTTT. Translating gives CASSFQGGNSPLHF.

The chain has TRBV5-8 and TRBJ2-5, with a possible D match to TRBD2 (5 bases). Germline loops: CDR1 SGHTS, CDR2 YDEGEE. V gave up 6 bases and J gave up 0 bases, with 12 bases separating them. The CDR3 covers 14 residues. CDR3 sequence (DNA): TGTGCCAGCAAGAGGGTTTCCTACCAAGAGACCCAGTACTTC. This codes for CASKRVSYQETQYF.

The V call is TRBV6-5, the J call TRBJ2-1, with D tentatively TRBD1 (6 bases). The germline V gene encodes CDR1 MNHEY and CDR2 SVGAGI. The germline V and J ends were trimmed by 0 bases and 10 bases, with 13 bases remaining between them. CDR3 length equals 14 residues. The CDR3 spells CASSYSQGKGEQFF. The CDR3 region has the DNA TGTGCCAGCAGTTACTCACAGGGCAAGGGCGAGCAGTTCTTC.

This chain uses TRBV12-3 or TRBV12-4 with TRBJ2-3, with D tentatively TRBD1 (6 bases). This CDR3 has 13 residues. Trimming removed 6 bases from V and 4 bases from J, with 11 bases in between. The CDR3 region has the DNA TGTGCCAGCAGCCGCAGGGGCCCAGATACGCAGTATTTT. Translated: CASSRRGPDTQYF.

This chain uses TRBV6-5 with TRBJ2-1; 9 bases match TRBD1. The germline V gene encodes CDR1 MNHEY and CDR2 SVGAGI. With 7 bases clipped from V and 9 bases from J, the junction kept 13 bases outside the gene matches. The CDR3 has 15 amino acids. CDR3 amino acids: CASTEGQGHSVEQFF. CDR3 nucleotides: TGTGCCAGCACCGAGGGACAGGGTCATTCGGTTGAGCAGTTCTTC.

This sequence joins TRBV7-2 and TRBJ2-7; the match to TRBD2 covers 14 bases. The CDR3 loop spans 18 amino acids. V lost 7 bases, J lost 4 bases, and 15 bases stayed unmatched. Looked up from germline, CDR1 is SGHTA and CDR2 is FQGNSA. DNA for the CDR3: TGTGCCAGCACCCTAAAGACTAGCGGGGGGGCCGGTCAGTACGAGCAGTACTTC. This codes for CASTLKTSGGAGQYEQYF.

The genes are TRBV4-3 and TRBJ2-7; 12 bases agree with TRBD2. Germline CDR1 LGHNA, CDR2 YSLEER. There are 17 residues in the CDR3. The V segment lost 4 bases and the J segment 3 bases; nucleotides outside the gene matches: 10. The DNA of the CDR3 is TGCGCCAGCAGCCCGGGGACTAGCGGGCATGTAGACTACGAGCAGTACTTC. It specifies CASSPGTSGHVDYEQYF.

A few counts support this clone. V gene TRBV30 combines with J gene TRBJ1-5; D possibly corresponds to TRBD1 (6 bases). This CDR3 region has 13 residues. The V end was cut by 5 bases, the J end by 5 bases, with 13 bases between. Germline CDR1 reads GTSNPN; CDR2 reads SVGIG (reference sequence). The CDR3 loop reads CAWSIRGHQPQHF. For the CDR3, the DNA is TGTGCCTGGTCTATCAGGGGTCATCAGCCCCAGCATTTT.

V is TRBV5-8 and J is TRBJ1-5; a possible D gene is TRBD1 (6 bases). Germline CDR1 is SGHTS and CDR2 is YDEGEE. This CDR3 has 17 amino acids. Trimming pared 1 base from V and 2 bases from J, leaving 16 bases between. For the CDR3, the DNA is TGTGCCAGCAGCTTGTGGCGGGGGGCGGGGGGCAATCAGCCCCAGCATTTT. This translates into CASSLWRGAGGNQPQHF.

In its sample, this clone was seen a few times. This chain connects TRBV2 to TRBJ1-2, with D maybe TRBD1 (5 bases). The V gene's germline CDR1 is SNHLY and CDR2 FYNNEI. The CDR3 loop spans 11 amino acids. V lost 11 bases and J 2 bases, leaving 9 bases between the germline ends. CDR3 residues: CAGGTNYGYTF. The CDR3 DNA reads as TGTGCCGGGGGGACCAACTATGGCTACACCTTC.

The rearrangement joins TRBV2 to TRBJ1-6; weak D call: TRBD1 (5 bases). The germline V and J ends were trimmed by 6 bases and 0 bases, with 12 bases remaining between them. The CDR3 extends over 16 amino acids. Germline assignment: CDR1 SNHLY and CDR2 FYNNEI. CDR3 coding DNA: TGTGCCAGCAGGCAACAGGCCTCCTCCTATAATTCACCCCTCCACTTT. The encoded protein is CASRQQASSYNSPLHF.

This chain links TRBV18 with TRBJ1-5, with 9 bases matching TRBD1. V lost 6 bases, J lost 5 bases, and 11 bases stayed unmatched. The CDR3 covers 16 residues. Germline CDR1 KGHSH, CDR2 LQKENI. CDR3 region: CASSHVRDREDQPQHF. The CDR3, as DNA: TGTGCCAGCTCCCACGTTAGGGACAGGGAAGATCAGCCCCAGCATTTT.

The rearrangement joins TRBV18 to TRBJ1-1; tentative D call: TRBD1 (5 bases). Germline-derived CDR1 and CDR2 are KGHSH and LQKENI. This CDR3 region has 13 residues. V was cut by 4 bases and J by 4 bases, with 10 bases left in between. The DNA of the CDR3 is TGTGCCAGCTCACTGGGGGGTGCCACTGAAGCTTTCTTT. Its protein is CASSLGGATEAFF.

This chain uses TRBV5-1 with TRBJ2-1, with 9 positions matching TRBD2. CDR3 size: 17 residues. Germline loops: CDR1 SGHRS, CDR2 YFSETQ. The V gene end was trimmed by 3 bases and the J gene end by 4 bases; junction bases not matched to a gene: 11. The CDR3 coding sequence is TGCGCCAGCAGCTCCGGGGGAGTTGCGGGGGGGTACAATGAGCAGTTCTTC. Translated: CASSSGGVAGGYNEQFF.

This clone appeared a few times. The CDR3 loop is CASSPYTGNTGELFF. Written as DNA, the CDR3 is TGTGCCAGCTCACCATACACAGGGAACACCGGGGAGCTGTTTTTT. The chain carries TRBV18 and TRBJ2-2; D possibly corresponds to TRBD1 (5 bases). The V gene lost 2 bases and the J gene lost 1 base, with 8 bases spanning the gap. The CDR3 runs 15 residues. Germline assignment: CDR1 KGHSH and CDR2 LQKENI.

The genes are TRBV29-1 and TRBJ1-1, with D perhaps matching TRBD1 (6 bases). Trimming left V 4 bases short and J 0 bases short, with 9 bases between. CDR1 is SQVTM and CDR2 is ANQGSEA in the germline V gene. The CDR3 sequence is 13 residues long. CDR3 residues: CSVARGMNTEAFF. The CDR3, as DNA: TGCAGCGTTGCCAGGGGCATGAACACTGAAGCTTTCTTT.

J is TRBJ2-1 and V is TRBV2; D ambiguous. Germline-derived CDR1 and CDR2 are SNHLY and FYNNEI. This CDR3 comprises 11 residues. Trimming stripped 8 bases from V and 9 bases from J, with 11 bases between. The CDR3 protein is CASSGLGEQFF. The DNA for the CDR3 is TGTGCCAGCTCGGGTCTGGGTGAGCAGTTCTTC.

This chain links TRBV11-3 with TRBJ2-2; 7 bases fit TRBD1. V shed 2 bases, J shed 2 bases, and the junction held 8 bases outside the gene matches. The CDR3 sequence is 17 residues long. Germline V lookup: CDR1 SGHNT, CDR2 YENEEA. CDR3 DNA: TGTGCCAGCAGCTTATCCCCGGGACAGACTAACACCGGGGAGCTGTTTTTT. It translates to CASSLSPGQTNTGELFF.

V usage is TRBV27 and J usage is TRBJ1-2; 11 bases agree with TRBD1. Germline assignment: CDR1 MNHEY and CDR2 SMNVEV (reference sequence). This CDR3 region has 15 residues. Trimming cost V 6 bases and J 4 bases; bases outside gene matches: 7. DNA for the CDR3: TGTGCCAGCAGCCCCAGGGACAGGGGGGTCTATGGCTACACCTTC. This gives the protein CASSPRDRGVYGYTF.

J is TRBJ2-4 and V is TRBV11-2, with 8 bases aligning to TRBD1. The V and J ends lost 5 bases and 8 bases, in that order; junction bases with no gene match: 14. The CDR3 spans 16 residues. The germline CDR1 and CDR2 sequences are SGHAT and FQNNGV. CDR3 sequence (DNA): TGTGCCAGCAGCCGCCGGGACAGGTTGGAGGGGGACATTCAGTACTTC. Protein product: CASSRRDRLEGDIQYF.

This chain joins TRBV5-1 and TRBJ2-7, with 12 bases lining up with TRBD2. Trimming cost V 4 bases and J 5 bases; bases outside gene matches: 4. The CDR3 is made up of 14 amino acids. Germline V lookup: CDR1 SGHRS, CDR2 YFSETQ. For the CDR3, the DNA is TGCGCCAGCAGCGGACGGACTAGCGGGGACGAGCAGTACTTC. Its translation: CASSGRTSGDEQYF.